The sequence of this TCR beta chain was determined in a study of blood T cell repertoires in COVID-19. Study information: T cells, B-cell-depleted T cells, or PBMCs provided the cDNA or gDNA that served as material.

Participants were placed into cohorts based on the clinical history they reported. In the authors' methods: It was from reference gene primer amplification that nucleated cell counts were estimated. Repertoires were generated with immunoSEQ multiplex PCR, while TCRdb's copy carries only in-frame clones and drops some. Clone size and the V and J calls come from that table; the DNA yielded D and trimming. The sample lists nearly 250,000 clones; roughly 85% were seen once. CDR1 and CDR2 from the germline V gene are GTSNPN and SVGIG (reference sequence). The CDR3 loop spans 13 amino acids. The V and J ends lost 2 bases and 6 bases, in that order; junction bases with no gene match: 5.

Sequencing used PBMCs or T cells enriched from blood (not recorded which). The J gene is TRBJ2-7, the V gene TRBV30; the match to TRBD2 covers 9 bases. This TCR derives from a woman aged 45-65 years with acute COVID-19. DNA for the CDR3: TGTGCCTGGAGTTCGGCGGGGGGGTTCGAGCAGTACTTC. Protein product: CAWSSAGGFEQYF.